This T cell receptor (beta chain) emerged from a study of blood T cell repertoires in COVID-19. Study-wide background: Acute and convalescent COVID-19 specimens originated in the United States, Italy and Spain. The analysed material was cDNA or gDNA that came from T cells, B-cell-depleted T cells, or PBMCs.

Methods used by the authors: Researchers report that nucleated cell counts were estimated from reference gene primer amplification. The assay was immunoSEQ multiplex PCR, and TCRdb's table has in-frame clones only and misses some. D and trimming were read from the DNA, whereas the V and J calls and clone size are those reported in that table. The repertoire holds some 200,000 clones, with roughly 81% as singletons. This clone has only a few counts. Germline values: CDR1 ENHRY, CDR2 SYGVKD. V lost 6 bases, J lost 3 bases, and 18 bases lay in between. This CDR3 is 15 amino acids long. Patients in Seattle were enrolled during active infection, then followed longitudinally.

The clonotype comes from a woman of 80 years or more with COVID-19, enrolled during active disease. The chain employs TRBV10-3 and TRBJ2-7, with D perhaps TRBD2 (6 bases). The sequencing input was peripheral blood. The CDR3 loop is CAISDSGGRLYEQYF. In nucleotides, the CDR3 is TGTGCCATCAGCGACTCTGGGGGGAGGCTCTACGAGCAGTACTTC.